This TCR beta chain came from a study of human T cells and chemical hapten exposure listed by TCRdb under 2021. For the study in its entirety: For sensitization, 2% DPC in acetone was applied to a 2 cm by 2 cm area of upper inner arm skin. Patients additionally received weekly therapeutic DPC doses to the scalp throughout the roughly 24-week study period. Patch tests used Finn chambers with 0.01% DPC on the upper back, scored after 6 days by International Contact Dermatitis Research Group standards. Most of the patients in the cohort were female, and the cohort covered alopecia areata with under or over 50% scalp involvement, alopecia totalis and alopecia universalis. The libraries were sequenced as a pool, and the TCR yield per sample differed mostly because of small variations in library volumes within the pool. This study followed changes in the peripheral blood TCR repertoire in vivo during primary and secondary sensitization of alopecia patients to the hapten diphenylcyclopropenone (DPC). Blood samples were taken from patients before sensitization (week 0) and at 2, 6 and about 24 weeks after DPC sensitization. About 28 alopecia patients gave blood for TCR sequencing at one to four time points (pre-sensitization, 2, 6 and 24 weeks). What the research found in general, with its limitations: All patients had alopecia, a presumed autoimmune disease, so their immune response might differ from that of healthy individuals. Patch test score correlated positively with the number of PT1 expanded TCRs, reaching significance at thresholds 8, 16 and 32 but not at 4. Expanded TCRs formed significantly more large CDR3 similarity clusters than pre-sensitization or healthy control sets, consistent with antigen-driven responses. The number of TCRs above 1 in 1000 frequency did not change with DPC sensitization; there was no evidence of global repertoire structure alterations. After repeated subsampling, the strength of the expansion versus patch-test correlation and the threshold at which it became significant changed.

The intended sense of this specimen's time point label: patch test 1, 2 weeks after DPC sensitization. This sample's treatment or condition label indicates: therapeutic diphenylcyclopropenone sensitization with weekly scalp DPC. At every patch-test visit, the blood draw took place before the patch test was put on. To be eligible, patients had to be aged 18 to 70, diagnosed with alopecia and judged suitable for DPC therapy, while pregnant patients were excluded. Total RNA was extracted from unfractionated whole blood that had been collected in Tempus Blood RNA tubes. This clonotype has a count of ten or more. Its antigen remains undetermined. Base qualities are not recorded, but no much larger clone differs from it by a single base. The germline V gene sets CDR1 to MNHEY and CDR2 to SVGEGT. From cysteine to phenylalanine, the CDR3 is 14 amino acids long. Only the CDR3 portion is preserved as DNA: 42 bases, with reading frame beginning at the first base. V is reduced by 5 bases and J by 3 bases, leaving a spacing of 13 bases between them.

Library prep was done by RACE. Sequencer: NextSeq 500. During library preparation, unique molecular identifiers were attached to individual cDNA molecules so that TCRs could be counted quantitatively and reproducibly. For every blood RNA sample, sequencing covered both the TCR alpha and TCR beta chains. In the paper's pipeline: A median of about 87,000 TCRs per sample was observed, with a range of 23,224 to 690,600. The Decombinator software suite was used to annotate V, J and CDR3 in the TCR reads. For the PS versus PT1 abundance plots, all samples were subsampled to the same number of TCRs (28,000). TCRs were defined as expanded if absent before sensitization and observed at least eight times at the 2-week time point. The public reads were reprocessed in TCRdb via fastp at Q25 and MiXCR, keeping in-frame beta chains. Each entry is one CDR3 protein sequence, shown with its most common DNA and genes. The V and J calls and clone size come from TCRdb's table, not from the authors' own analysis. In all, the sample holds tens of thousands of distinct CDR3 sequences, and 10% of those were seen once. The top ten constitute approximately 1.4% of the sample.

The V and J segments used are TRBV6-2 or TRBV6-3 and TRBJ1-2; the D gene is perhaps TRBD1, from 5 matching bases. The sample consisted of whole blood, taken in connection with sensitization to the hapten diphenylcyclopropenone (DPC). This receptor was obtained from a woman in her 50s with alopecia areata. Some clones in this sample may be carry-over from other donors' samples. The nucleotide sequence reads TGTGCCAGCAGTCCCCACGGGACCGACTATGGCTACACCTTC. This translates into CASSPHGTDYGYTF.